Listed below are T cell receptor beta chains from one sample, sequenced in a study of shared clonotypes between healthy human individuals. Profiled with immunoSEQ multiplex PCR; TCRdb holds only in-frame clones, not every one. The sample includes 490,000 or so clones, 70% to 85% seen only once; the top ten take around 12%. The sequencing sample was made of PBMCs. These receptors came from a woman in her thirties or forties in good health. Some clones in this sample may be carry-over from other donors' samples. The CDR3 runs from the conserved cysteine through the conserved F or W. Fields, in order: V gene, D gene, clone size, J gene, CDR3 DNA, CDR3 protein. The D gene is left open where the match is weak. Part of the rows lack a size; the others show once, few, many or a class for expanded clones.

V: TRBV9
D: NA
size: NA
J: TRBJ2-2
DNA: TGTGCCAGCCAGCAGGGCGCCACCGGGGAGCTGTTTTTT
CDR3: CASQQGATGELFF

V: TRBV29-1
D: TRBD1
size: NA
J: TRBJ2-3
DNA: TGCAGCGTTAGACAGGGGGCGCAGGGAGATACGCAGTATTTT
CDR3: CSVRQGAQGDTQYF

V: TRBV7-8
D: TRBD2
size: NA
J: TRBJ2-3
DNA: TGTGCCAGCGGACTAGCGGGAGATACGCAGTATTTT
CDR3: CASGLAGDTQYF

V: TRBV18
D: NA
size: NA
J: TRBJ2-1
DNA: TGTGCCAGCTCACTGGGTACAAATGAGCAGTTCTTC
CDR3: CASSLGTNEQFF

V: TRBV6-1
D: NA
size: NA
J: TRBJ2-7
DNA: TGTGCCAGCAGTGAAGGTGGGGCAACCGAGCAGTACTTC
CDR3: CASSEGGATEQYF

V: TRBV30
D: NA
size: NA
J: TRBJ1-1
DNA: TGTGCCTGGAGTGTAGGAGGGAGTACTGAAGCTTTCTTT
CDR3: CAWSVGGSTEAFF

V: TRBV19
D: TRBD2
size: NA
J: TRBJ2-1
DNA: TGTGCCAGTCGGGGCGGGGGGACCTACAATGAGCAGTTCTTC
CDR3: CASRGGGTYNEQFF

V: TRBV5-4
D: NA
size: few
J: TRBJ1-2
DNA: TGTGCCAGCAGCATGGCAGGCGGCTATGGCTACACCTTC
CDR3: CASSMAGGYGYTF

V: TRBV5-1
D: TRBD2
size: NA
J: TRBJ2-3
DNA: TGCGCCAGCAGCTTGGCCGGCGGGAGGGATACAGATACGCAGTATTTT
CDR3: CASSLAGGRDTDTQYF

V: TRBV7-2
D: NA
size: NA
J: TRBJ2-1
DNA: TGTGCCAGCACCCCCGGTCCGGGACACTACAATGAGCAGTTCTTC
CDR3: CASTPGPGHYNEQFF

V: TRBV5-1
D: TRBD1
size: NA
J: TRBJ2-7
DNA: TGCGCCAGCAGCCCCTCCGGGACAGGGTGGTACGAGCAGTACTTC
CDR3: CASSPSGTGWYEQYF

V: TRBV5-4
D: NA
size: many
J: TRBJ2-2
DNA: TGTGCCAGCAGCTCGATGGGGGAGCTGTTTTTT
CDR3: CASSSMGELFF

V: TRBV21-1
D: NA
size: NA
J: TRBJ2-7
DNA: TGTGCCAGCAGCAAGGTGGGCCCCACCTCCCTGCGAGGGGACGGTGACGAGCAGTACTTC
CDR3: CASSKVGPTSLRGDGDEQYF

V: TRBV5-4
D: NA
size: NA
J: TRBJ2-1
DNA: TGTGCCAGCAGCTTGGGGGGCGTCTACAATGAGCAGTTCTTC
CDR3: CASSLGGVYNEQFF